Listed below are T cell receptor beta chains from one sample, sequenced in a study of OX40 agonist ivuxolimab in advanced cancers. Libraries were prepared by immunoSEQ multiplex PCR; TCRdb keeps only in-frame clonotypes and omits some of them. The repertoire holds roughly 90,000 clones, with approximately 85% as singletons. The sample here was CD4+ or CD8+ T cells sorted from blood, taken in a trial of the OX40 agonist ivuxolimab. The origin of the receptors is an adult with an advanced solid tumor such as melanoma, head and neck, liver or kidney cancer. Both conserved end residues are part of each CDR3. Each record gives: V gene, J gene, CDR3 length, clone size, D gene, CDR3 DNA, CDR3 protein. D genes are given only for firm matches. Clone size is stated in some rows and not others, as once, few, many or a class when expanded.

V: TRBV7-9
J: TRBJ1-4
length: 16
size: once
D: TRBD1
DNA: TGTGCCAGCAGCTTCCGCGGGACAGGGGGCAGGGAAAAACTGTTTTTT
CDR3: CASSFRGTGGREKLFF

V: TRBV19
J: TRBJ1-2
length: 13
size: .
D: .
DNA: TGTGCCAGTAGAAAGGACGGAAACTATGGCTACACCTTC
CDR3: CASRKDGNYGYTF

V: TRBV4-3
J: TRBJ2-3
length: 15
size: .
D: .
DNA: TGCGCCAGCAGCCAAGACGGGGTCCCCACAGATACGCAGTATTTT
CDR3: CASSQDGVPTDTQYF

V: TRBV10-3
J: TRBJ1-5
length: 14
size: .
D: TRBD1
DNA: TGTGCCATCAGCGGACAGGGTGGCAATCAGCCCCAGCATTTT
CDR3: CAISGQGGNQPQHF

V: TRBV11-2
J: TRBJ1-1
length: 13
size: few
D: .
DNA: TGTGCCAGCAGCCACGATCAACCCGCTGAAGCTTTCTTT
CDR3: CASSHDQPAEAFF

V: TRBV7-2
J: TRBJ1-6
length: 13
size: .
D: .
DNA: TGTGCCAGCAGCTTGGGAGATCCTTCACCCCTCCACTTT
CDR3: CASSLGDPSPLHF

V: TRBV5-1
J: TRBJ1-6
length: 14
size: .
D: TRBD1
DNA: TGCGCCAGCAGCCCGGGACAGCCGAATTCACCCCTCCACTTT
CDR3: CASSPGQPNSPLHF

V: TRBV19
J: TRBJ2-4
length: 12
size: once
D: .
DNA: TGTGCCAGTAGTAGCCGACTACTCATTCAGTACTTC
CDR3: CASSSRLLIQYF

V: TRBV6-1
J: TRBJ2-3
length: 19
size: .
D: TRBD2
DNA: TGTGCCAGCAGTGAAGGACTAGCGGGGGCCCAGACACGCACAGATACGCAGTATTTT
CDR3: CASSEGLAGAQTRTDTQYF

V: TRBV9
J: TRBJ2-3
length: 14
size: .
D: TRBD2
DNA: TGTGCCAGCAGCCAGCGGGGGGAGGCAGATACGCAGTATTTT
CDR3: CASSQRGEADTQYF

V: TRBV9
J: TRBJ2-3
length: 17
size: .
D: .
DNA: TGTGCCAGCAGCGCCAGTCTCCCGGGAAGTTCCACAGATACGCAGTATTTT
CDR3: CASSASLPGSSTDTQYF

V: TRBV5-3
J: TRBJ1-2
length: 14
size: .
D: .
DNA: TGTGCCAGTCCCCGGGTCAGGAGCAACTATGGCTACACCTTC
CDR3: CASPRVRSNYGYTF

V: TRBV5-1
J: TRBJ1-6
length: 13
size: .
D: TRBD1
DNA: TGCGCCAGCAGCTCCAGGGGGGATTCACCCCTCCACTTT
CDR3: CASSSRGDSPLHF

V: TRBV28
J: TRBJ2-1
length: 17
size: .
D: TRBD2
DNA: TGTGCCAGCAGTTCTAATCTAGGACTAGCGTGGAACAATGAGCAGTTCTTC
CDR3: CASSSNLGLAWNNEQFF

V: TRBV10-3
J: TRBJ2-7
length: 15
size: .
D: .
DNA: TGTGCCATCAGCCTGACCGCCAGGGAATCCTACGAGCAGTACTTC
CDR3: CAISLTARESYEQYF

V: TRBV28
J: TRBJ1-3
length: 14
size: few
D: .
DNA: TGTGCCAGCAGTTTTAGGCCGTCCTGGAACACCATATATTTT
CDR3: CASSFRPSWNTIYF

V: TRBV5-1
J: TRBJ2-3
length: 11
size: .
D: .
DNA: TGCGCCACTCAACAAGGAGATACGCAGTATTTT
CDR3: CATQQGDTQYF

V: TRBV5-4
J: TRBJ1-2
length: 14
size: once
D: TRBD1
DNA: TGTGCCAGCACCAGGGGGGCAATCAACTATGGCTACACCTTC
CDR3: CASTRGAINYGYTF

V: TRBV5-1
J: TRBJ2-5
length: 16
size: .
D: TRBD2
DNA: TGCGCCAGCAGCTTGTCCCCAGGGAGGGGTCAAGAGACCCAGTACTTC
CDR3: CASSLSPGRGQETQYF

V: TRBV4-1
J: TRBJ1-2
length: 15
size: .
D: TRBD1
DNA: TGCGCCAGCAGCCAAGACCCAGGGGGCGACTATGGCTACACCTTC
CDR3: CASSQDPGGDYGYTF

V: TRBV15
J: TRBJ2-3
length: 15
size: .
D: TRBD1
DNA: TGTGCCACCAGCAGCAGGGGGCGCGTCGCAGATACGCAGTATTTT
CDR3: CATSSRGRVADTQYF

V: TRBV5-1
J: TRBJ1-4
length: 16
size: .
D: .
DNA: TGCGCCAGCAGCTTTAAGCCCGTAGAATTGAATGAAAAACTGTTTTTT
CDR3: CASSFKPVELNEKLFF